The entry that follows covers one T cell receptor (beta chain) sequence. Its cognate antigen is unknown. The data were produced by immunoSEQ multiplex PCR, yet TCRdb's version contains in-frame clones alone and is incomplete. This table holds a few hundred thousand clones, around 86% found once. The CDR3 is 15 amino acids. V was clipped by 3 bases and J by 2 bases, with 15 bases between them. Germline V gives CDR1 SGHRS, CDR2 YFSETQ. This specimen belongs to a study of cytomegalovirus exposure and HLA in healthy donors. Study-wide results and limits: Subsequent analysis showed first-cohort TCR clusters tending to co-occur in about 110 validation repertoires. The study listed approximately 170 cytomegalovirus-associated TCR beta chains. Rarity characterized most TCR sequences, yet some public TCRs appeared in many donors.

While the first cohort had around 700 subjects, the donors belonged to the separate validation cohort of 100 to 150 subjects. This clonotype was obtained from a woman aged 18 to 35 in good health and CMV-seronegative. The J gene is TRBJ2-7, the V gene TRBV5-1, with D perhaps matching TRBD2 (5 bases). Sample: PBMCs. The CDR3 here is CASSSVGGRTYEQYF. The CDR3 DNA reads TGCGCCAGCAGCTCGGTAGGCGGGCGCACCTACGAGCAGTACTTC.